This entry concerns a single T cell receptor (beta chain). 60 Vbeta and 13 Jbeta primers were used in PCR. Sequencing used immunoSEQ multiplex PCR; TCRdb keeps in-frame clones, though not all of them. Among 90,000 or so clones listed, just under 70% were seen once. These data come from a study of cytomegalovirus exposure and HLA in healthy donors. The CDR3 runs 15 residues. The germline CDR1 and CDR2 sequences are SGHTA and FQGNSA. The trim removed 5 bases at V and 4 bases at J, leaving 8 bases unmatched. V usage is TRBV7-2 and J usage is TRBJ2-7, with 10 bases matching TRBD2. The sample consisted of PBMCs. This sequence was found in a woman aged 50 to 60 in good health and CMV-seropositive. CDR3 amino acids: CASSPSSGRGYEQYF. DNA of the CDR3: TGTGCCAGCAGCCCCTCGAGCGGGAGGGGGTACGAGCAGTACTTC.